This record looks at one TCR beta chain sequence and its context. The protocol was immunoSEQ multiplex PCR, while the TCRdb copy is restricted to in-frame clones and leaves out a portion. The sample contains roughly 460,000 clones, about 90% of which appear only once. The source of the sample is a study of blood T cell repertoires in COVID-19. The CDR3 loop spans 14 amino acids. Germline CDR1 and CDR2: SGHTA and FQGTGA. V was trimmed by 2 bases and J by 4 bases, leaving 9 bases between them. The sequenced material came from peripheral blood. The TCR comes from a man aged 18 to 30 with COVID-19, enrolled during active disease. V is TRBV7-3 and J is TRBJ2-1, with a tentative D call TRBD2 (6 bases). The CDR3 sequence: CASSLGGTYNEQFF. For the CDR3, the DNA is TGTGCCAGCAGCTTAGGGGGGACTTACAATGAGCAGTTCTTC.